Included here is one T cell receptor (beta chain) sequence, with context. This clonotype was observed many times. Its antigen is unknown. No much larger clone is present one base from it, and per-base qualities are unavailable. The sample originates from a study of response to subunit inactivated influenza vaccine listed by TCRdb under 2018. Regarding the study in general: Deep quantitative profiling of the T cell receptor repertoire was used in the study to follow responses to a trivalent subunit inactivated influenza vaccine. The paper as a whole reports these results and caveats: It was suggested by the authors that each seasonal influenza vaccination may recruit only a limited number of new T cells.

The CDR3 covers 15 residues, taking in both the cysteine and the phenylalanine. CDR3 DNA only is kept here, 45 bases in frame from base 1. Libraries were constructed by RT-PCR. For sequencing, an Illumina HiSeq 2500 was employed. Using fastp trimming at Q25 and MiXCR clonotype assembly, TCRdb reanalyzed the public sequencing data and kept in-frame beta chains. Identical CDR3 protein sequences are pooled into one entry, listed with their most common genes and DNA. Counted in this sample were around 470,000 distinct CDR3 sequences; roughly 7.6% of them appeared once. The biggest ten clones account for under 15% of the sample.

This TCR derives from a man aged 50 to 69 who received an inactivated influenza vaccine. Donor details come from another sample of the same person, matched by shared clones. Sample: PBMCs from blood, taken 23 months after vaccination. The rearranged chain carries TRBV21-1 and TRBJ1-2; the listed D gene, TRBD1, was not tested against the DNA. TRBV21-1 is a documented pseudogene. CDR3 loop: CASSQKRRGLYGYTF. The base sequence is TGTGCCAGCAGCCAAAAGCGCAGGGGGCTTTATGGCTACACCTTC.